Listed below are T cell receptor beta chains from one sample, sequenced in a study of neoadjuvant anti-PD-1 for oral cavity cancer. Measured with immunoSEQ multiplex PCR; TCRdb has only the in-frame clones, and not every one. This table holds about 6,700 clones, around 50% found once. The sequencing used tumor tissue, collected before nivolumab (anti-PD-1) treatment. These receptors came from a person aged 40 to 85 with oral cavity squamous cell carcinoma. Both conserved end residues are part of each CDR3. D genes are given only for firm matches. Clone size is shown for a subset of rows, as once, few, many or a class of expanded clone.

length,V,D,size,J,CDR3,DNA
12,TRBV28,NA,few,TRBJ2-4,CASGEGVDIQYF,TGTGCCAGCGGGGAGGGGGTTGACATTCAGTACTTC
15,TRBV5-1,NA,NA,TRBJ1-1,CASSLDSPANTEAFF,TGCGCCAGCAGCTTGGATTCTCCAGCGAACACTGAAGCTTTCTTT
14,TRBV2,NA,NA,TRBJ2-7,CASSETRQGRKEYF,TGTGCCAGCAGTGAAACGAGGCAGGGGCGAAAGGAGTACTTC
16,TRBV2,NA,NA,TRBJ1-2,CASSENPGGLNYGYTF,TGTGCCAGCAGTGAGAACCCCGGGGGCCTTAACTATGGCTACACCTTC
15,TRBV7-2,NA,few,TRBJ2-7,CASSLGPWGRSEQYF,TGTGCCAGCAGCTTAGGTCCGTGGGGGCGCTCGGAGCAGTACTTC
13,TRBV25-1,NA,NA,TRBJ2-1,CSRAGNSGNEQFF,TGTTCCAGGGCAGGGAATTCGGGCAATGAGCAGTTCTTC
13,TRBV6-1,NA,NA,TRBJ1-5,CASSEGGYQPQHF,TGTGCCAGCAGTGAGGGGGGATATCAGCCCCAGCATTTT
13,TRBV10-3,NA,NA,TRBJ2-5,CAISGDNQETQYF,TGTGCCATCAGTGGGGACAACCAAGAGACCCAGTACTTC
14,TRBV19,NA,medium-sized,TRBJ1-2,CASSFGGSVPGYTF,TGTGCCAGTAGCTTTGGCGGCTCGGTCCCTGGCTACACCTTC
14,TRBV28,NA,few,TRBJ1-1,CASSDPRVWTEAFF,TGTGCCAGCAGTGATCCTAGGGTATGGACTGAAGCTTTCTTT
13,TRBV7-8,NA,NA,TRBJ1-1,CASSLAWGAEAFF,TGTGCCAGCAGCTTAGCCTGGGGGGCTGAAGCTTTCTTT
14,TRBV18,NA,NA,TRBJ1-1,CASSPLGLNTEAFF,TGTGCCAGCTCACCACTGGGGTTGAACACTGAAGCTTTCTTT
15,TRBV6-5,TRBD1,NA,TRBJ1-4,CASSYGQATNEKLFF,TGTGCCAGCAGTTACGGACAGGCAACTAATGAAAAACTGTTTTTT
15,TRBV11-2,TRBD2,few,TRBJ2-5,CASSALAGGQATQYF,TGTGCCAGCAGCGCACTAGCGGGGGGGCAGGCCACCCAGTACTTC
12,TRBV6-5,TRBD1,NA,TRBJ2-7,CASGQGSYEQYF,TGTGCCAGTGGACAGGGCTCCTACGAGCAGTACTTC
18,TRBV4-3,TRBD2,NA,TRBJ2-3,CASSQDRGLAGGTDTQYF,TGCGCCAGCAGCCAAGACAGGGGTCTAGCGGGGGGAACAGATACGCAGTATTTT
18,TRBV4-2,TRBD1,NA,TRBJ1-2,CASSPPRPGQGATGGYTF,TGTGCCAGCAGCCCCCCTCGGCCGGGACAGGGGGCAACAGGTGGCTACACCTTC
14,TRBV5-1,NA,NA,TRBJ1-1,CASSLFDVGAEAFF,TGCGCCAGCAGCTTGTTTGATGTGGGGGCTGAAGCTTTCTTT
16,TRBV18,TRBD1,NA,TRBJ2-4,CASSHLRQGVVNIQYF,TGTGCCAGCTCACATCTCAGACAGGGGGTTGTAAACATTCAGTACTTC
12,TRBV14,NA,NA,TRBJ1-6,CASSTSNSPLHF,TGTGCCAGCAGCACATCAAATTCACCCCTCCACTTT
16,TRBV5-1,NA,NA,TRBJ1-3,CASSPSPGGSGNTIYF,TGCGCCAGCAGCCCCTCCCCGGGGGGCTCTGGAAACACCATATATTTT
14,TRBV28,NA,NA,TRBJ1-1,CASSFVRLNTEAFF,TGTGCCAGCAGTTTCGTCAGATTGAACACTGAAGCTTTCTTT